The clone carrying this T cell receptor (beta chain) was recorded only once. The antigen is not known. This entry is derived from a study of T cell responses to AZD1222 COVID-19 vaccine. Study-wide results and caveats: The number of AZD1222 recipients seropositive at baseline was only 5 to 7.

The V and J ends lost 4 bases and 7 bases, in that order; junction bases with no gene match: 9. CDR1 is KGHSH, CDR2 LQKENI, per germline. The CDR3 spans 15 residues. The data were produced by immunoSEQ multiplex PCR, yet TCRdb's version contains in-frame clones alone and is incomplete. Among approximately 120,000 clones, approximately 91% were seen once, and the ten largest hold approximately 7.6%. The source was peripheral blood, collected on day 0 of AZD1222 vaccination. The rearrangement uses TRBV18 and TRBJ1-2; 10 bases match TRBD1. This TCR was recovered from an adult in good health. DNA of the CDR3: TGTGCCAGCTCACTGCGACAGGGGGCTGATGGTGGCTACACCTTC. Its translation: CASSLRQGADGGYTF.